The 30 T cell receptor beta chains below were found in one sample sequenced in a study of shared clonotypes between healthy human individuals. Naivety among CD8 cells was defined by CD45RO negativity and positive CCR7 selection, thereby excluding terminally differentiated effector memory CD45RA+ cells. This table comes from immunoSEQ multiplex PCR, and its TCRdb copy is limited to in-frame clones, with some not included. Of some 1,900,000 clones in the sample, about 94% were seen once. Sequenced material: naive CD8+ T cells sorted from blood. The source of these receptors is a man aged 18 to 30 in good health.

This rearrangement joins TRBV5-6 to TRBJ2-7; 8 nucleotides agree with TRBD1. Germline CDR1 reads SGHDT; CDR2 reads YYEEEE. V lost 3 bases to trimming and J lost 5 bases; unmatched junction nucleotides: 7. This CDR3 has 14 amino acids. CDR3 nucleotide sequence: TGTGCCAGCAGCTGGACAGGGAGTATGAACGAGCAGTACTTC. The encoded protein is CASSWTGSMNEQYF.

The chain links TRBV5-4 to TRBJ2-7; 8 nucleotides match TRBD2. Germline trimming cut 2 bases from V and 6 bases from J; bases unmatched to any gene: 7. CDR1 and CDR2 from the germline V gene are SGHNT and YYREEE (reference sequence). This CDR3 spans 14 amino acids. The CDR3: CASSFFGSGVEQYF. The CDR3 DNA reads TGTGCCAGCAGCTTTTTCGGTAGCGGGGTCGAGCAGTACTTC. Complete variable domain (other parts from reference TRBV5-4 and TRBJ2-7): ETGVTQSPTHLIKTRGQQVTLRCSSQSGHNTVSWYQQALGQGPQFIFQYYREEENGRGNFPPRFSGLQFPNYSSELNVNALELDDSALYLCASSFFGSGVEQYFGPGTRLTVT.

This clone was detected only once. J is TRBJ1-4 and V is TRBV5-4; the D is unclear. CDR1 SGHNT and CDR2 YYREEE come from the germline V gene (reference sequence). Trimming cost V 2 bases and J 5 bases, with 7 bases left between them. The CDR3 is 13 residues long. This CDR3 reads CASSFRGNEKLFF. Written as DNA, the CDR3 is TGTGCCAGCAGCTTTAGAGGGAATGAAAAACTGTTTTTT.

V usage is TRBV28 and J usage is TRBJ1-4, with D possibly being TRBD1 (5 bases). The V end lost 6 bases, the J end lost 0 bases, and 17 bases lay between the germline ends. CDR1 is MDHEN and CDR2 is SYDVKM in the germline V gene. The CDR3 has 17 amino acids. CDR3 nucleotides: TGTGCCAGCAGAAGGGTACGGGGGGGATCAACTAATGAAAAACTGTTTTTT. Encoded protein: CASRRVRGGSTNEKLFF.

The chain links TRBV13 to TRBJ2-1; D is unclear. The V gene's germline CDR1 is PRHDT and CDR2 FYEKMQ (reference sequence). The ends were cut back, 3 bases at V and 8 bases at J, with 8 bases in the middle. This CDR3 region has 12 residues. This CDR3 reads CASSFSPHEQFF. In DNA, the CDR3 is TGTGCCAGCAGCTTCTCGCCCCATGAGCAGTTCTTC.

The chain recombines TRBV21-1 with TRBJ1-3. TRBV21-1 is an annotated pseudogene. The CDR3 has 15 amino acids. CDR3 residues: CARNIQGGSGNTIYF. Here the CDR3 DNA reads TGTGCCAGGAACATACAGGGAGGCTCTGGAAACACCATATATTTT.

V gene TRBV7-9 combines with J gene TRBJ2-7; D may be TRBD1 (5 bases). The ends were cut back, 0 bases at V and 2 bases at J, with 8 bases in the middle. This CDR3 region has 14 residues. The germline V gene encodes CDR1 SEHNR and CDR2 FQNEAQ (reference sequence). CDR3 DNA sequence: TGTGCCAGCAGCTTAGCCAGGGTTCCCTACGAGCAGTACTTC. Amino acids: CASSLARVPYEQYF.

This clone was seen only once. V usage is TRBV2 and J usage is TRBJ2-7; perhaps TRBD1 as D (6 bases). The CDR3 covers 15 residues. Germline CDR1 reads SNHLY; CDR2 reads FYNNEI. Trimming cost V 7 bases and J 3 bases, with 19 bases left between them. CDR3 protein: CASIPGDIPLYEQYF. The CDR3 bases are TGTGCCAGCATTCCCGGGGACATTCCACTCTACGAGCAGTACTTC.

In its sample, this clone was seen once. The rearrangement uses TRBV11-2 and TRBJ2-5; D ambiguous. The germline CDR1 and CDR2 sequences are SGHAT and FQNNGV. V was shortened by 3 bases and J by 4 bases, with 15 bases between the two germline ends. This CDR3 is 15 amino acids long. CDR3 loop: CASSFVSSGVETQYF. Written as DNA, the CDR3 is TGTGCCAGCAGCTTCGTTTCGTCGGGCGTAGAGACCCAGTACTTC.

The rearrangement joins TRBV10-1 to TRBJ2-3; D is perhaps TRBD2 (6 bases). CDR1 and CDR2 (germline): WNHNN, SYGVQD (reference sequence). This CDR3 comprises 14 residues. V was cut by 0 bases and J by 6 bases, with 10 bases left in between. The DNA of the CDR3 is TGCGCCAGCAGTGAGTCGGGACTGGCCGATACGCAGTATTTT. Protein product: CASSESGLADTQYF.

This clone occurred a few times. The CDR3 DNA reads TGTGCCACCAGCAGAGAGGGCTGGAATAATTCACCCCTCCACTTT. Protein product: CATSREGWNNSPLHF. The chain employs TRBV15 and TRBJ1-6, with D uncertain. CDR1 and CDR2 (germline): LNHNV, YYDKDF (reference sequence). The CDR3 is made up of 15 amino acids. V gave up 0 bases and J gave up 5 bases, with 8 bases separating them.

The V and J genes are TRBV7-9 and TRBJ1-1; D is unclear. Trimming stripped 5 bases from V and 6 bases from J, with 16 bases between. CDR1 and CDR2 from the germline V gene are SEHNR and FQNEAQ (reference sequence). This CDR3 has 14 amino acids. The CDR3 DNA reads as TGTGCCAGCAGCGTAACAGTTAATAGCGCTGAAGCTTTCTTT. Translating gives CASSVTVNSAEAFF.

Only one count was recorded for this clone. The rearrangement links TRBV11-2 to TRBJ2-7, with 8 bases fitting TRBD1. Germline values: CDR1 SGHAT, CDR2 FQNNGV. Trimming cost V 4 bases and J 6 bases; bases outside gene matches: 5. The CDR3 is 13 residues long. The CDR3, as DNA: TGTGCCAGCAGCTCAGGGACAGGCGGCGAGCAGTACTTC. Residues: CASSSGTGGEQYF. Full variable domain (missing parts from reference TRBV11-2 and TRBJ2-7): EAGVAQSPRYKIIEKRQSVAFWCNPISGHATLYWYQQILGQGPKLLIQFQNNGVVDDSQLPKDRFSAERLKGVDSTLKIQPAKLEDSAVYLCASSSGTGGEQYFGPGTRLTVT.

V and J are TRBV27 and TRBJ2-7, with TRBD2 matching over 11 bases. Germline V CDR1 and CDR2: MNHEY, SMNVEV (reference sequence). Unmatched junction bases numbered 7, after V lost 6 bases and J lost 6 bases. CDR3 size: 14 residues. The CDR3 is CASRVAGGPLEQYF. Here the CDR3 DNA reads TGTGCCAGCAGGGTAGCGGGGGGGCCGCTCGAGCAGTACTTC.

The sample holds one count of this clone. The rearrangement links TRBV19 to TRBJ1-4, with D perhaps matching TRBD1 (5 bases). Germline V lookup: CDR1 LNHDA, CDR2 SQIVND (reference sequence). This CDR3 contains 15 residues. Trimming left V 7 bases short and J 7 bases short, with 19 bases between. In nucleotides, the CDR3 is TGTGCCAGTACCGGGATCGCATCGGGGCGTGAAAAACTGTTTTTT. As protein: CASTGIASGREKLFF.

This chain joins TRBV5-4 and TRBJ2-5; 9 nucleotides align to TRBD2. With 5 bases clipped from V and 1 base from J, the junction kept 3 bases outside the gene matches. Germline assignment: CDR1 SGHNT and CDR2 YYREEE (reference sequence). This CDR3 is built from 14 residues. The CDR3, as DNA: TGTGCCAGCAGGGCGGGAGGGCTCCAAGAGACCCAGTACTTC. Its translation is CASRAGGLQETQYF.

The chain joins TRBV2 to TRBJ2-5, with TRBD1 matching 8 bases. CDR1 is SNHLY and CDR2 is FYNNEI in the germline V gene. CDR3 size: 12 residues. The V and J ends lost 6 bases and 5 bases, in that order; junction bases with no gene match: 2. The CDR3 protein is CASRGDRETQYF. The CDR3 bases are TGTGCCAGCAGAGGGGACAGGGAGACCCAGTACTTC.

The genes are TRBV5-6 and TRBJ2-1, with TRBD2 as a possible D gene (6 bases). The V and J ends lost 4 bases and 6 bases respectively, with 11 bases between them. The CDR3 is 13 residues long. CDR1 and CDR2 (germline): SGHDT, YYEEEE. The CDR3 sequence: CASSPSGGNEQFF. DNA of the CDR3: TGTGCCAGCAGCCCTTCCGGGGGCAATGAGCAGTTCTTC.

The chain combines TRBV27 with TRBJ2-3, with 7 bases fitting TRBD2. V was pared by 5 bases and J by 2 bases, with 13 bases of the junction left unmatched. Germline V gives CDR1 MNHEY, CDR2 SMNVEV (reference sequence). The CDR3 is 17 amino acids. Written as DNA, the CDR3 is TGTGCCAGCAGTCCCATCCAGGTGCGGGGGAACACAGATACGCAGTATTTT. As protein: CASSPIQVRGNTDTQYF.

The chain recombines TRBV7-9 with TRBJ1-5; the D gene is possibly TRBD1 (5 bases). The CDR3 extends over 14 amino acids. In germline, CDR1 is SEHNR, CDR2 FQNEAQ (reference sequence). V was trimmed by 5 bases and J by 4 bases, leaving 12 bases between them. Here the CDR3 DNA reads TGTGCCAGCAGCCGCGGGGCGGGGAATCAGCCCCAGCATTTT. Translated, it gives CASSRGAGNQPQHF.

About this clone: Other DNA sequences from this sample encode an identical CDR3 as well. The CDR3 reads CASSLRGPYEQYF. CDR3 DNA: TGTGCCAGCAGTTTACGCGGGCCCTACGAGCAGTACTTC. The chain employs TRBV27 and TRBJ2-7, with TRBD2 as a possible D gene (5 bases). The CDR3 has 13 residues. From germline, CDR1 is MNHEY and CDR2 SMNVEV (reference sequence). Trimming took 2 bases from V and 2 from J, leaving 7 bases between them.

The gene calls are TRBV30 and TRBJ2-4; 10 bases are a match to TRBD1. V was pared by 6 bases and J by 1 base, with 18 bases of the junction left unmatched. The CDR3 covers 19 residues. Germline V lookup: CDR1 GTSNPN, CDR2 SVGIG (reference sequence). CDR3 DNA sequence: TGTGCCTGCCCCATGGGGACAGGGGATGTCCGGGGGGCCAAAAACATTCAGTACTTC. Translation: CACPMGTGDVRGAKNIQYF.

The chain has TRBV2 and TRBJ1-2, with unresolved D. CDR3 length equals 14 residues. Germline CDR1 is SNHLY and CDR2 is FYNNEI. Trimming left V 5 bases short and J 0 bases short, with 10 bases between. The CDR3 DNA reads TGTGCCAGCAGTAGGAGCGCAGCTAACTATGGCTACACCTTC. Amino acid sequence: CASSRSAANYGYTF.

The chain employs TRBV2 and TRBJ1-1, with D possibly matching TRBD1 (6 bases). Per germline, CDR1 SNHLY and CDR2 FYNNEI. Trimming removed 2 bases at V and 0 bases at J, with 16 bases between. This CDR3 has 17 residues. As DNA, the CDR3 is TGTGCCAGCAGTGAAAGGTGGTCGGGGGGCCTGAACACTGAAGCTTTCTTT. Its protein is CASSERWSGGLNTEAFF.

The gene calls are TRBV6-5 and TRBJ1-1; TRBD1 is a possible D gene (5 bases). The CDR3 is 15 amino acids. The germline V gene has CDR1 MNHEY and CDR2 SVGAGI. Trimming removed 2 bases at V and 3 bases at J, with 13 bases between. Here the CDR3 DNA reads TGTGCCAGCAGTTACACTATCACAGGCTACACTGAAGCTTTCTTT. Its translation is CASSYTITGYTEAFF.

V is TRBV27 and J is TRBJ2-2; D is uncertain. The germline V gene has CDR1 MNHEY and CDR2 SMNVEV (reference sequence). With 6 bases removed from V and 1 base from J, the gap between germline ends came to 18 bases. The CDR3 contains 17 residues. For the CDR3, the DNA is TGTGCCAGCAGCCCATCGGTCGGAGAGGTGAACACCGGGGAGCTGTTTTTT. Encoded protein: CASSPSVGEVNTGELFF.

The chain has TRBV15 and TRBJ2-7; 8 bases agree with TRBD1. CDR3 length: 16 amino acids. V lost 1 base to trimming and J lost 4 bases; unmatched junction nucleotides: 9. CDR1 and CDR2 (germline): LNHNV, YYDKDF (reference sequence). This CDR3 is CATSRAGQARSYEQYF. The CDR3 DNA follows: TGTGCCACCAGCAGAGCGGGACAGGCGCGCTCATACGAGCAGTACTTC. The entire variable domain, with the rest obtained from reference TRBV15 and TRBJ2-7, is as follows: DAMVIQNPRYQVTQFGKPVTLSCSQTLNHNVMYWYQQKSSQAPKLLFHYYDKDFNNEADTPDNFQSRRPNTSFCFLDIRSPGLGDTAMYLCATSRAGQARSYEQYFGPGTRLTVT.

The chain combines TRBV7-9 with TRBJ1-1; D is undetermined. The germline CDR1 and CDR2 sequences are SEHNR and FQNEAQ (reference sequence). Trimming took 1 base from V and 8 from J, leaving 17 bases between them. This CDR3 contains 15 residues. In DNA, the CDR3 is TGTGCCAGCAGCTTAGGGCAACCGGGGTTGATAGAAGCTTTCTTT. Translation: CASSLGQPGLIEAFF.

This chain joins TRBV9 and TRBJ2-3; D is possibly TRBD2 (6 bases). Trimming removed 0 bases from V and 1 base from J, with 12 bases in between. There are 16 residues in the CDR3. Germline V gives CDR1 SGDLS, CDR2 YYNGEE. The CDR3 here is CASSVGLSSGTDTQYF. In DNA form, the CDR3 reads TGTGCCAGCAGCGTAGGTCTCTCTAGCGGCACAGATACGCAGTATTTT.

The chain recombines TRBV25-1 with TRBJ2-2; D is possibly TRBD1 or TRBD2 (6 bases each). The CDR3 is 16 residues long. V was trimmed by 2 bases and J by 4 bases, leaving 14 bases between them. The germline V gene encodes CDR1 MGHDK and CDR2 SYGVNS. CDR3 in amino acids: CASSENGGRATGELFF. CDR3 bases: TGTGCCAGCAGTGAAAATGGGGGGCGGGCCACCGGGGAGCTGTTTTTT.